This T cell receptor beta chain was observed in a study of blood T cell repertoires in COVID-19. Study-level information: Sites across the United States, Italy and Spain contributed samples from acute and convalescent COVID-19. The analysed material was cDNA or gDNA that came from T cells, B-cell-depleted T cells, or PBMCs.

Original methodology: Counts of nucleated cells, estimated from reference gene primer amplification, were obtained. Produced via immunoSEQ multiplex PCR; TCRdb's table is partial and in-frame only. D and trimming were read from the DNA, whereas the V and J calls and clone size are those reported in that table. The table records some 120,000 clones, roughly 90% of them present only once. Trimming removed 5 bases from V and 7 bases from J; junction bases left unmatched: 8. The CDR3 length is 15 residues. Germline CDR1 and CDR2: WNHNN and SYGVQD (reference sequence). The specimen sequenced was peripheral blood. This clonotype was obtained from a man aged 45-65 years with acute or convalescent COVID-19. V gene TRBV10-1 combines with J gene TRBJ2-2; 9 bases map to TRBD1. As DNA, the CDR3 is TGCGCCAGCAGTCAGGGGACAGGGCGACTCGGGGAGCTGTTTTTT. It yields the protein CASSQGTGRLGELFF.